Below are 19 T cell receptor beta chains sequenced from a single sample in a study of CD8 T cells in ankylosing spondylitis. These receptors lack a known antigen. Findings of the study overall: There was a TCR beta motif, made of several highly homologous variants, that appeared characteristic of ankylosing spondylitis blood.

Via MiXCR, TCRdb re-called the 5' RACE reads, giving one row per CDR3 protein. The sample shows 500,000 to 550,000 distinct CDR3 sequences, roughly 13% of them seen only once. The sample taken for sequencing was blood, either unsorted or a sorted T cell fraction (not recorded which). The receptors were sampled from a male donor with ankylosing spondylitis.

This clonotype was picked up many times. The rearrangement links TRBV5-1 to TRBJ2-2; weak D call: TRBD2 (7 bases). V lost 4 bases, J lost 5 bases, and 15 bases lay in between. The CDR3 extends over 15 amino acids. Looked up from germline, CDR1 is SGHRS and CDR2 is YFSETQ. CDR3: CASSPNRGATGELFF. The CDR3, as DNA: TGCGCCAGCAGCCCCAATCGGGGGGCTACCGGGGAGCTGTTTTTT.

This clonotype showed up just a few times. This chain links TRBV20-1 with TRBJ2-5; 7 positions match TRBD2. Per germline, CDR1 DFQATT and CDR2 SNEGSKA (reference sequence). CDR3 length equals 14 residues. V lost 0 bases to trimming and J lost 9 bases; unmatched junction nucleotides: 10. This chain's CDR3 is CSARDYQGRGAQYF. The CDR3 DNA follows: TGCAGTGCTAGAGATTATCAGGGCCGGGGGGCCCAGTACTTC.

A few counts support this clonotype. V is TRBV29-1 and J is TRBJ2-7; tentatively, D is TRBD2 (6 bases). The V end lost 1 base, the J end lost 2 bases, and 15 bases lay between the germline ends. This CDR3 contains 15 residues. Per the germline V gene, CDR1 is SQVTM and CDR2 is ANQGSEA. The CDR3 bases are TGCAGCGTTGAAGGATTACGGGGGTCTACCTACGAGCAGTACTTC. This codes for CSVEGLRGSTYEQYF.

In its sample, this clonotype was seen many times. The genes are TRBV29-1 and TRBJ2-2, with TRBD2 matching over 10 bases. The CDR3 is made up of 15 amino acids. V trimming: 4 bases; J trimming: 7 bases; junction bases outside the gene matches: 9. Germline V lookup: CDR1 SQVTM, CDR2 ANQGSEA. CDR3 DNA sequence: TGCAGCGTTGCCGCGGCTAGCGGGAGTGGCGGGGAGCTGTTTTTT. Translating it yields CSVAAASGSGGELFF.

The rearrangement uses TRBV20-1 and TRBJ2-3, with D unclear. Trimming pared 2 bases from V and 2 bases from J, leaving 11 bases between. The CDR3 has 14 residues. From germline, CDR1 is DFQATT and CDR2 SNEGSKA (reference sequence). CDR3: CSARWLVVTDTQYF. As DNA, the CDR3 is TGCAGTGCTAGATGGCTAGTTGTCACAGATACGCAGTATTTT.

This sequence joins TRBV12-3 or TRBV12-4 and TRBJ2-7; 7 bases align to TRBD1. The trim removed 4 bases at V and 3 bases at J, leaving 6 bases unmatched. The CDR3 contains 14 residues. The CDR3 loop is CASSSGTASYEQYF. In DNA, the CDR3 is TGTGCCAGCAGTTCTGGGACAGCGAGCTACGAGCAGTACTTC.

This clonotype was found many times. The genes are TRBV24-1 and TRBJ2-2, with D tentatively TRBD1 (6 bases). Between the trimmed V and J ends, which lost 4 bases and 0 bases, there was a span of 11 bases. Germline-derived CDR1 and CDR2 are KGHDR and SFDVKD. The CDR3 has 16 residues. The CDR3: CATSEARTANTGELFF. DNA of the CDR3: TGTGCCACCAGTGAAGCCCGGACAGCGAACACCGGGGAGCTGTTTTTT.

The sample holds many counts of this clonotype. The V and J genes are TRBV7-2 and TRBJ2-5; D is unclear. The CDR3 is 12 amino acids. Per germline, CDR1 SGHTA and CDR2 FQGNSA. The germline V and J ends were trimmed by 1 base and 6 bases, with 6 bases remaining between them. The CDR3 loop reads CASSLVGKTQYF. CDR3 bases: TGTGCCAGCAGCTTAGTAGGAAAGACCCAGTACTTC.

V is TRBV5-1 and J is TRBJ1-1, with D perhaps TRBD1 (6 bases). The V and J ends lost 0 bases and 5 bases respectively, with 11 bases between them. Per the germline V gene, CDR1 is SGHRS and CDR2 is YFSETQ. This CDR3 region has 14 residues. CDR3 nucleotide sequence: TGCGCCAGCAGCTTGGAAGTAGGGGGAACTGAAGCTTTCTTT. Translating it yields CASSLEVGGTEAFF.

The chain uses TRBV20-1 and TRBJ2-1; 7 nucleotides line up with TRBD1. Germline CDR1 reads DFQATT; CDR2 reads SNEGSKA (reference sequence). The CDR3 is made up of 15 amino acids. V lost 3 bases and J lost 0; bases outside the gene matches: 5. The CDR3 here is CSARGQLGSYNEQFF. The CDR3 DNA follows: TGCAGTGCTAGGGGACAGCTGGGCTCCTACAATGAGCAGTTCTTC.

The J gene is TRBJ2-1, the V gene TRBV5-1, with TRBD2 matching over 8 bases. V shed 2 bases and J 8 bases; nucleotides not matched to a gene: 15. The CDR3 length is 17 residues. Germline-derived CDR1 and CDR2 are SGHRS and YFSETQ. The CDR3 loop is CASSFSGGAGARDEQFF. In DNA form, the CDR3 reads TGCGCCAGCAGCTTTTCTGGGGGAGCGGGAGCCAGGGATGAGCAGTTCTTC.

A few counts support this clonotype. This chain links TRBV19 with TRBJ2-7, with 9 bases lining up with TRBD2. This CDR3 has 15 residues. J was trimmed by 1 base and V by 5 bases; bases with no gene match: 6. Germline CDR1 is LNHDA and CDR2 is SQIVND (reference sequence). The CDR3 region has the DNA TGTGCCAGTAGTGTCGCGAGCGGGAGGTCCTACGAGCAGTACTTC. It encodes CASSVASGRSYEQYF.

This clonotype occurred many times. The chain couples TRBV20-1 to TRBJ2-3, with 10 positions matching TRBD2. V lost 5 bases, J lost 3 bases, and 5 bases stayed unmatched. CDR3 size: 14 residues. Per the germline V gene, CDR1 is DFQATT and CDR2 is SNEGSKA (reference sequence). As DNA, the CDR3 is TGCAGTGCTCCCGCTAGCGGGAGTACAGATACGCAGTATTTT. Residues: CSAPASGSTDTQYF.

V usage is TRBV2 and J usage is TRBJ1-6; D not certain. Germline-derived CDR1 and CDR2 are SNHLY and FYNNEI. Trimming took off 2 bases at V and 10 bases at J, with 9 bases between the two ends. This CDR3 is built from 13 residues. CDR3 sequence reads: CASSEYGRSPLHF. The CDR3, as DNA: TGTGCCAGCAGTGAATATGGCCGGTCACCCCTCCACTTT.

This sequence joins TRBV7-9 and TRBJ1-5; no clear D. The CDR3 loop spans 12 amino acids. Germline assignment: CDR1 SEHNR and CDR2 FQNEAQ (reference sequence). V was cut by 4 bases and J by 5 bases, with 6 bases left in between. The CDR3 loop reads CASSYGDQPQHF. In DNA form, the CDR3 reads TGTGCCAGCAGCTACGGGGATCAGCCCCAGCATTTT.

This clonotype was picked up a small number of times. The chain couples TRBV6-2 or TRBV6-3 to TRBJ2-5; perhaps TRBD2 as D (5 bases). Trimming removed 5 bases from V and 5 bases from J, with 12 bases in between. Germline loops: CDR1 MNHEY, CDR2 SVGEGT. The CDR3 has 13 residues. The chain's CDR3 is CASSPRGSETQYF. The CDR3 bases are TGTGCCAGCAGTCCCCGGGGATCGGAGACCCAGTACTTC.

There are a few counts of this clonotype. This rearrangement joins TRBV21-1 to TRBJ2-4; TRBD2 reflects the table's D call only, with no check against the DNA. TRBV21-1 is tagged as a pseudogene. This CDR3 comprises 14 residues. As DNA, the CDR3 is TGTGCCAGCAGCAAAGTGAGTAGGAGGCACATTCAGTACTTC. This translates into CASSKVSRRHIQYF.

This clonotype was detected only a few times. The V call is TRBV2, the J call TRBJ2-1, with D hard to call. Germline V gives CDR1 SNHLY, CDR2 FYNNEI. The V end lost 5 bases, the J end lost 0 bases, and 11 bases lay between the germline ends. The CDR3 consists of 15 residues. CDR3 DNA: TGTGCCAGCAGTCCCTACACCAGCTCCTACAATGAGCAGTTCTTC. The encoded protein is CASSPYTSSYNEQFF. Using reference TRBV2 and TRBJ2-1 for the parts outside the CDR3, the full variable domain is EPEVTQTPSHQVTQMGQEVILRCVPISNHLYFYWYRQILGQKVEFLVSFYNNEISEKSEIFDDQFSVERPDGSNFTLKIRSTKLEDSAMYFCASSPYTSSYNEQFFGPGTRLTVL.

This clonotype was picked up a small number of times. V and J are TRBV6-1 and TRBJ1-1; D might be TRBD1 (5 bases). CDR1 is MNHNS, CDR2 SASEGT, per germline. V lost 7 bases and J lost 1, with 13 bases in between. CDR3 length: 14 amino acids. The CDR3 region is CASMQGEGNTEAFF. CDR3 nucleotides: TGTGCCAGCATGCAAGGGGAGGGGAACACTGAAGCTTTCTTT.